This section outlines one T cell receptor (beta chain) sequence together with its context. Antigen unknown. This specimen belongs to a study of T cell responses to AZD1222 COVID-19 vaccine. Study outcomes and limitations: Close to half of spike-specific TCRs reportedly recognize unmutated variant regions.

The CDR3 has 15 residues. Trimming cost V 6 bases and J 9 bases; bases outside gene matches: 12. Germline values: CDR1 MNHEY, CDR2 SVGAGI. The method was immunoSEQ multiplex PCR; TCRdb's version includes in-frame clones alone and lacks a portion of them. The sample lists around 100,000 clones; about 85% were seen once. The chain combines TRBV6-5 with TRBJ2-1, with 9 bases matching TRBD1. The receptor was derived from an adult who received the AZD1222 COVID-19 vaccine. The sequences come from peripheral blood, collected 28 days after the second AZD1222 dose. This CDR3 is CASRTTGGGWGEQFF. CDR3 DNA sequence: TGTGCCAGCAGGACAACAGGGGGCGGGTGGGGTGAGCAGTTCTTC.